This is a list of T cell receptor beta chains from one sample in a study of blood T cell repertoires in COVID-19. Profiling relied on immunoSEQ multiplex PCR, and the TCRdb table lists in-frame clones only, not all of them. There are roughly 50,000 clones in the sample; around 89% occur only once, and roughly a fifth lies in the top ten. Specimen: peripheral blood. These receptor sequences come from a human donor in a cohort sampled during active COVID-19. The CDR3 runs from the conserved cysteine through the conserved F or W. Fields, in order: V gene, J gene, clone size, D gene, CDR3 protein, CDR3 DNA. A D gene is named only where the DNA matches it firmly. Not every row has a clone size; where given, it reads once, few, many or a size class.

TRBV6-6	TRBJ1-4	.	.	CASTHGRQGGNEKLFF	TGTGCCAGCACCCACGGCCGGCAGGGAGGTAATGAAAAACTGTTTTTT
TRBV6-2/TRBV6-3	TRBJ2-3	.	TRBD1	CASSYGDRSVGDTQYF	TGTGCCAGCAGTTATGGGGACAGGTCGGTTGGAGATACGCAGTATTTT
TRBV19	TRBJ2-7	.	TRBD2	CASNRTRGPLPYEQYF	TGTGCCAGTAACAGGACTAGGGGCCCGCTTCCCTACGAGCAGTACTTC
TRBV7-2	TRBJ2-7	.	.	CASSSLVSYEQYF	TGTGCCAGCAGCTCCCTAGTCTCCTACGAGCAGTACTTC
TRBV10-1	TRBJ2-2	.	.	CASRAGNTGELFF	TGCGCCAGCAGAGCAGGAAACACCGGGGAGCTGTTTTTT
TRBV6-4	TRBJ2-3	.	TRBD2	CASRSKRGVPCTDTQYF	TGTGCCAGCAGGAGCAAGCGGGGGGTTCCCTGCACAGATACGCAGTATTTT
TRBV7-7	TRBJ2-7	.	TRBD1	CASSPDRSYEQYF	TGTGCTAGCAGCCCGGACAGGTCCTACGAGCAGTACTTC
TRBV6-5	TRBJ2-7	few	.	CASSILTGSYEQYF	TGTGCCAGCAGTATCCTTACAGGTTCCTACGAGCAGTACTTC
TRBV7-8	TRBJ2-2	.	TRBD2	CATERDRGTGELFF	TGTGCCACCGAGCGGGACCGAGGTACCGGGGAGCTGTTTTTT
TRBV18	TRBJ2-7	.	TRBD1	CASSPDRVQYEQYF	TGTGCCAGCTCACCCGACAGGGTTCAGTACGAGCAGTACTTC
TRBV4-3	TRBJ2-6	.	.	CASSQDGSSGANVLTF	TGCGCCAGCAGCCAAGATGGCAGCTCTGGGGCCAACGTCCTGACTTTC
TRBV12-5	TRBJ2-1	.	TRBD1	CASGPGQGTYNEQFF	TGTGCTAGTGGTCCGGGACAGGGAACCTACAATGAGCAGTTCTTC
TRBV11-2	TRBJ2-3	.	TRBD2	CASSSLAGDLKTNTQYF	TGTGCCAGCAGCTCACTAGCGGGGGACCTTAAGACAAATACGCAGTATTTT
TRBV12-3/TRBV12-4	TRBJ2-1	.	.	CASSLPLHNEQFF	TGTGCCAGCAGTTTACCCCTCCACAATGAGCAGTTCTTC
TRBV2	TRBJ2-3	.	TRBD2	CASSVGLAGSDTQYF	TGTGCCAGCAGTGTGGGCCTAGCGGGGTCAGATACGCAGTATTTT
TRBV3-1/TRBV3-2	TRBJ2-5	.	.	CASSQVSETQYF	TGTGCCAGCAGCCAAGTATCAGAGACCCAGTACTTC
TRBV5-4	TRBJ1-4	.	.	CASSLQRTEGGEKLFF	TGTGCCAGCAGCCTGCAACGGACAGAAGGCGGGGAAAAACTGTTTTTT
TRBV6-5	TRBJ2-7	once	.	CTTLNSEQYF	TGTACCACCCTTAACTCCGAGCAGTACTTC
TRBV30	TRBJ2-7	few	.	CAWSPQGEEQQYF	TGTGCCTGGAGTCCACAGGGAGAGGAGCAGCAGTACTTC
TRBV7-9	TRBJ2-1	.	TRBD1	CASSPRQGAGDEQFF	TGTGCCAGCAGCCCCCGACAGGGGGCAGGGGATGAGCAGTTCTTC
TRBV4-3	TRBJ1-2	.	TRBD1	CASSQDRDRAYGYTF	TGCGCCAGCAGCCAAGATCGGGACAGGGCCTATGGCTACACCTTC
TRBV3-1/TRBV3-2	TRBJ2-6	.	TRBD1	CASSPTPPQGSSGANVLTF	TGTGCCAGCAGCCCCACCCCACCACAGGGGAGCTCTGGGGCCAACGTCCTGACTTTC
TRBV5-1	TRBJ2-6	.	.	CASSPNFSGANVLTF	TGCGCCAGCAGCCCAAACTTCTCTGGGGCCAACGTCCTGACTTTC
TRBV7-8	TRBJ2-1	.	TRBD1	CASSFGTGGVEQFF	TGTGCCAGCAGCTTTGGGACAGGGGGCGTTGAGCAGTTCTTC
TRBV5-1	TRBJ1-2	.	.	CASSLWEFEGGYTF	TGCGCCAGCAGCTTGTGGGAGTTCGAGGGTGGCTACACCTTC
TRBV4-3	TRBJ1-1	.	.	CASSQLGGGRPNTEAFF	TGCGCCAGCAGCCAACTGGGGGGAGGCAGACCGAACACTGAAGCTTTCTTT
TRBV5-6	TRBJ1-2	.	.	CASSSLGGNYGYTF	TGTGCCAGCAGCTCCCTCGGAGGGAACTATGGCTACACCTTC
TRBV7-2	TRBJ2-1	.	.	CASSPQGIQPYNEQFF	TGTGCCAGCAGCCCCCAGGGGATCCAACCCTACAATGAGCAGTTCTTC
TRBV6-4	TRBJ2-3	.	TRBD2	CASSETGLAGGFTDTQYF	TGTGCCAGCTCTGAGACGGGACTAGCGGGGGGATTCACAGATACGCAGTATTTT
TRBV7-9	TRBJ2-4	.	.	CASSLRGTLAKNIQYF	TGTGCCAGCAGCTTGAGGGGGACCTTAGCCAAAAACATTCAGTACTTC
TRBV2	TRBJ2-6	.	.	CASRAGQSRSGANVLTF	TGTGCCAGCAGGGCAGGACAGTCACGCTCTGGGGCCAACGTCCTGACTTTC
TRBV7-6	TRBJ2-3	once	.	CASSLLRSPDTQYF	TGTGCCAGCAGCTTGCTGAGAAGTCCAGATACGCAGTATTTT
TRBV7-2	TRBJ1-4	.	.	CASSYGGEKLFF	TGTGCCAGCAGCTACGGGGGGGAAAAACTGTTTTTT
TRBV30	TRBJ1-1	.	.	CAWSQGWDTEAFF	TGTGCCTGGTCGCAGGGGTGGGACACTGAAGCTTTCTTT
TRBV3-1/TRBV3-2	TRBJ1-4	.	TRBD1	CASSPRQGPSEKLFF	TGTGCCAGCAGCCCGCGACAGGGCCCCTCTGAAAAACTGTTTTTT
TRBV3-1/TRBV3-2	TRBJ2-3	.	TRBD1	CASSNRDRGTDTQYF	TGTGCCAGCAGCAACCGGGACAGGGGCACAGATACGCAGTATTTT
TRBV27	TRBJ1-2	few	.	CASRITLTKGGYTF	TGTGCCAGCAGAATCACTCTGACTAAAGGTGGCTACACCTTC
TRBV3-1/TRBV3-2	TRBJ1-4	.	.	CASSQQGYPKKLFF	TGTGCCAGCAGCCAACAGGGCTATCCCAAAAAACTGTTTTTT
TRBV19	TRBJ2-1	.	TRBD2	CASSTSGGHNEQFF	TGTGCCAGTAGTACTAGCGGGGGTCACAATGAGCAGTTCTTC
TRBV9	TRBJ2-4	.	.	CASSLGLAKNIQYF	TGTGCCAGCAGCTTGGGACTAGCCAAAAACATTCAGTACTTC
TRBV7-9	TRBJ2-7	once	TRBD2	CASSLAILGLAGGYEQYF	TGTGCCAGCAGCTTAGCCATCCTTGGACTAGCGGGGGGCTACGAGCAGTACTTC
TRBV19	TRBJ1-5	.	.	CASSMSGTHQPQHF	TGTGCCAGTAGTATGAGCGGGACCCATCAGCCCCAGCATTTT
TRBV11-2	TRBJ1-1	.	.	CASSPPAGTEAFF	TGTGCCAGCAGCCCTCCTGCGGGGACTGAAGCTTTCTTT
TRBV5-1	TRBJ2-1	.	.	CASSLDGNTYNEQFF	TGCGCCAGCAGCTTGGACGGGAACACCTACAATGAGCAGTTCTTC
TRBV7-2	TRBJ1-4	.	.	CASSFGGTVGEKLFF	TGTGCCAGCAGCTTTGGGGGGACCGTGGGGGAAAAACTGTTTTTT
TRBV6-5	TRBJ2-7	.	TRBD2	CATRLAGGYEQYF	TGTGCCACCAGACTAGCGGGGGGATACGAGCAGTACTTC
TRBV15	TRBJ1-5	.	.	CATSSGLFPARSNQPQHF	TGTGCCACCAGCAGCGGACTTTTCCCCGCGCGTAGCAATCAGCCCCAGCATTTT
TRBV18	TRBJ2-5	.	TRBD1	CASSPGTEETQYF	TGTGCCAGCTCACCAGGGACAGAAGAGACCCAGTACTTC
TRBV2	TRBJ2-7	.	.	CASKVRSYEQYF	TGTGCCAGCAAGGTGAGGTCCTACGAGCAGTACTTC
TRBV12-5	TRBJ2-3	.	TRBD1	CASGFGQGASADTQYF	TGTGCTAGTGGTTTTGGTCAGGGGGCTAGCGCAGATACGCAGTATTTT
TRBV7-9	TRBJ1-2	.	TRBD1	CASSLGDRTGDYGYTF	TGTGCCAGCAGCTTAGGGGACAGGACGGGGGACTATGGCTACACCTTC
TRBV4-3	TRBJ2-7	.	TRBD2	CASSQGLPGTSGVGAEQYF	TGCGCCAGCAGCCAAGGGCTCCCCGGGACTAGCGGGGTAGGAGCCGAGCAGTACTTC
TRBV13	TRBJ2-2	.	.	CASQNLGGGRTGELFF	TGTGCCAGCCAGAACTTGGGAGGAGGTAGGACCGGGGAGCTGTTTTTT
TRBV4-3	TRBJ1-3	.	TRBD1	CASSQDRGTGRNTIYF	TGCGCCAGCAGCCAAGATCGGGGGACAGGGAGAAACACCATATATTTT
TRBV2	TRBJ2-7	.	.	CASTRSDSYEQYF	TGTGCCAGCACTCGGAGCGACTCCTACGAGCAGTACTTC